This T cell receptor beta chain stems from a study of shared clonotypes between healthy human individuals. Study information: CD4 naive cells filled three plates per donor, CD4 memory three, CD8 naive two and CD8 memory one.

V was clipped by 3 bases and J by 0 bases; unmatched bases: 10. In germline, CDR1 is LNHDA, CDR2 SQIVND (reference sequence). The CDR3 sequence is 17 residues long. Donors were healthy HIV-negative adults without recently reported acute infections or vaccinations. Repertoires were generated with immunoSEQ multiplex PCR, while TCRdb's copy carries only in-frame clones and drops some. The sample includes 1.6 million or so clones, roughly 95% of them seen just once. The sample consisted of naive CD4+ T cells sorted from blood. Sample subset: CD45RA+ positively selected. The source of this sequence is a man in his thirties or forties in good health. J is TRBJ1-2 and V is TRBV19; 7 bases fit TRBD1. The CDR3 here is CASSILGDSSANYGYTF. CDR3 sequence (DNA): TGTGCCAGTAGTATTCTAGGGGACAGTTCGGCTAACTATGGCTACACCTTC. The full variable domain, with the rest looked up from reference TRBV19 and TRBJ1-2, is DGGITQSPKYLFRKEGQNVTLSCEQNLNHDAMYWYRQDPGQGLRLIYYSQIVNDFQKGDIAEGYSVSREKKESFPLTVTSAQKNPTAFYLCASSILGDSSANYGYTFGSGTRLTVV.